One sample yielded the 21 T cell receptor beta chains listed below, sequenced in a study of spatial heterogeneity in lung cancer. The time point: sample taken at primary tumor resection. Notes on the study in general: Within tumors, counts of expanded alpha and beta TCRs tracked tumor mutation counts.

MiXCR, run by TCRdb on the 5' RACE reads, gives a single entry per CDR3 protein. Of several thousand distinct CDR3 sequences listed, approximately 13% were seen once; the top ten hold about a quarter. These receptors have no identified antigens. This specimen consisted of lung tumor tissue, obtained at surgery. The origin of the receptors is a male donor with early-stage non-small cell lung cancer.

V is TRBV20-1 and J is TRBJ1-4; TRBD1 might be the D (5 bases). Germline V lookup: CDR1 DFQATT, CDR2 SNEGSKA (reference sequence). The CDR3 runs to 15 residues. The V gene lost 0 bases and the J gene lost 0 bases, with 8 bases spanning the gap. The CDR3 loop is CSARDRGTTNEKLFF. The CDR3 nucleotides are TGCAGTGCTAGAGATCGGGGGACAACTAATGAAAAACTGTTTTTT.

This clonotype was recorded many times. The chain carries TRBV2 and TRBJ2-5, with D hard to call. Trimming shortened V by 2 bases and J by 7 bases, and 5 bases separated the two germline ends. The CDR3 sequence is 11 residues long. CDR1 is SNHLY, CDR2 FYNNEI, per germline. CDR3 bases: TGTGCCAGCAGTGAATTGGGGACCCAGTACTTC. Residues: CASSELGTQYF.

By sample fraction, this clonotype is medium-sized. CDR3 loop: CASRRVPSGVSSYNEQFF. CDR3 sequence (DNA): TGTGCCAGCCGTAGGGTTCCTAGCGGGGTAAGCTCCTACAATGAGCAGTTCTTC. The V call is TRBV11-2, the J call TRBJ2-1, with 9 bases fitting TRBD2. The length of the CDR3 is 18 residues. Germline CDR1 reads SGHAT; CDR2 reads FQNNGV. Trimming cost V 8 bases and J 0 bases; bases outside gene matches: 14.

V usage is TRBV20-1 and J usage is TRBJ1-5; 10 bases are shared with TRBD1. With 5 bases clipped from V and 5 bases from J, the junction kept 9 bases outside the gene matches. CDR1 is DFQATT, CDR2 SNEGSKA, per germline (reference sequence). The CDR3 loop spans 15 amino acids. The chain's CDR3 is CSAEPGQGYDQPQHF. Written as DNA, the CDR3 is TGCAGTGCTGAACCGGGACAGGGGTACGATCAGCCCCAGCATTTT.

There are many counts of this clonotype. CDR3 in DNA: TGTGCCAGCGAATCGCAGGGTTATTACAATGAGCAGTTCTTC. It yields the protein CASESQGYYNEQFF. The chain is built from TRBV28 and TRBJ2-1; D may be TRBD1 (5 bases). Trimming removed 8 bases at V and 4 bases at J, with 15 bases between. The germline CDR1 and CDR2 sequences are MDHEN and SYDVKM. The CDR3 is 14 residues long.

This clonotype was counted between two and nine times. The chain couples TRBV30 to TRBJ2-7, with a weak D call TRBD1 (6 bases). Germline V CDR1 and CDR2: GTSNPN, SVGIG (reference sequence). This CDR3 has 12 amino acids. Trimming shortened V by 2 bases and J by 6 bases, and 11 bases separated the two germline ends. CDR3 bases: TGTGCCTGGAGTCGACAGGTTCTCGAGCAGTACTTC. This codes for CAWSRQVLEQYF. The full variable domain, in which reference TRBV30 and TRBJ2-7 provide the parts outside the CDR3, is SQTIHQWPATLVQPVGSPLSLECTVEGTSNPNLYWYRQAAGRGLQLLFYSVGIGQISSEVPQNLSASRPQDRQFILSSKKLLLSDSGFYLCAWSRQVLEQYFGPGTRLTVT.

By sample fraction, this clonotype is hyperexpanded (1% or more). V usage is TRBV28 and J usage is TRBJ2-1; 12 positions match TRBD2. This CDR3 spans 17 amino acids. Trimming at V came to 5 bases and at J to 0 bases, leaving 5 bases not matched to a gene. The germline gives CDR1 MDHEN, CDR2 SYDVKM. The CDR3 here is CASSLSTSGSSYNEQFF. The CDR3 DNA follows: TGTGCCAGCAGTCTCTCGACTAGCGGGAGCTCCTACAATGAGCAGTTCTTC. Complete variable domain (other parts from reference TRBV28 and TRBJ2-1): DVKVTQSSRYLVKRTGEKVFLECVQDMDHENMFWYRQDPGLGLRLIYFSYDVKMKEKGDIPEGYSVSREKKERFSLILESASTNQTSMYLCASSLSTSGSSYNEQFFGPGTRLTVL.

This clonotype is medium-sized by share. This chain uses TRBV12-3 or TRBV12-4 with TRBJ2-3; TRBD2 might be the D (5 bases). The V end was cut by 6 bases, the J end by 0 bases, with 10 bases between. The CDR3 is 14 residues long. The CDR3 DNA reads TGTGCCAGCAGGGAGGCCCATAGCACAGATACGCAGTATTTT. It translates to CASREAHSTDTQYF.

The chain recombines TRBV27 with TRBJ1-3, with no clear D. Germline V gene data show CDR1 as MNHEY and CDR2 as SMNVEV (reference sequence). CDR3 length: 15 amino acids. V lost 7 bases to trimming and J lost 0 bases, with 13 bases between them. The CDR3 region is CASKEDWSSGNTIYF. The CDR3 nucleotides read TGTGCCAGCAAGGAGGACTGGAGCTCTGGAAACACCATATATTTT.

This clonotype rates as medium-sized. The chain joins TRBV12-3 or TRBV12-4 to TRBJ1-5, with D uncertain. V dropped 3 bases and J dropped 2 bases, with 8 bases sitting between them. The CDR3 covers 14 residues. Here the CDR3 DNA reads TGTGCCAGCAGTTTTAAGGGAGGCAATCAGCCCCAGCATTTT. Encoded protein: CASSFKGGNQPQHF.

The rearrangement uses TRBV23-1 and TRBJ1-1; D gene unclear. TRBV23-1 is placed among ORFs of uncertain function. With 4 bases removed from V and 8 bases from J, the gap between germline ends came to 8 bases. CDR3 length: 11 residues. CDR3 sequence: CASSPYPEAFF. The CDR3, as DNA: TGCGCCAGCAGTCCTTACCCCGAAGCTTTCTTT.

This clonotype was counted ten times or more. V is TRBV20-1 and J is TRBJ2-5; weak D call: TRBD2 (5 bases). The CDR3 covers 15 residues. From germline, CDR1 is DFQATT and CDR2 SNEGSKA (reference sequence). The V gene lost 0 bases and the J gene lost 3 bases, with 14 bases spanning the gap. The CDR3 loop reads CSARDLKREKETQYF. The CDR3 bases are TGCAGTGCTAGAGACCTGAAGAGGGAGAAAGAGACCCAGTACTTC.

Ten or more counts support this clonotype. The V and J genes are TRBV28 and TRBJ1-5, with 7 bases matching TRBD1. The CDR3 length is 15 residues. V was pared by 6 bases and J by 2 bases, with 7 bases of the junction left unmatched. Germline assignment: CDR1 MDHEN and CDR2 SYDVKM. The CDR3 sequence is CASSPYRGGNQPQHF. CDR3 DNA: TGTGCCAGCAGCCCCTACAGGGGTGGCAATCAGCCCCAGCATTTT.

This clonotype was counted at least ten times. The chain couples TRBV7-8 to TRBJ2-3, with D hard to call. V was trimmed by 1 base and J by 4 bases, leaving 9 bases between them. This CDR3 contains 14 residues. Per germline, CDR1 SGHVS and CDR2 FQNEAQ. The CDR3 sequence: CASSLVLGPDTQYF. CDR3 coding DNA: TGTGCCAGCAGCTTAGTACTCGGGCCAGATACGCAGTATTTT.

This chain connects TRBV11-2 to TRBJ1-1; weak D call: TRBD1 (5 bases). Trimming left V 8 bases short and J 6 bases short, with 13 bases between. CDR3 length: 12 residues. Germline V gene lookup returns CDR1 SGHAT and CDR2 FQNNGV. The CDR3 nucleotides read TGTGCCAGCTCAACCGTGGGGGCTGAAGCTTTCTTT. Translation: CASSTVGAEAFF. Drawing the rest from reference TRBV11-2 and TRBJ1-1, the complete variable domain is EAGVAQSPRYKIIEKRQSVAFWCNPISGHATLYWYQQILGQGPKLLIQFQNNGVVDDSQLPKDRFSAERLKGVDSTLKIQPAKLEDSAVYLCASSTVGAEAFFGQGTRLTVV.

The chain links TRBV28 to TRBJ2-7, with D perhaps TRBD1 (5 bases). V was shortened by 2 bases and J by 2 bases, with 7 bases between the two germline ends. The germline CDR1 and CDR2 sequences are MDHEN and SYDVKM. The CDR3 spans 13 residues. The CDR3 DNA reads as TGTGCCAGCAGTTTAGCAGGGACCTACGAGCAGTACTTC. Amino acids: CASSLAGTYEQYF.

By share, this clonotype ranks as medium-sized (0.01 to 0.1%). This sequence joins TRBV28 and TRBJ2-3; D might be TRBD1 (7 bases). V was cut by 5 bases and J by 0 bases, with 21 bases left in between. This CDR3 spans 18 amino acids. The germline gives CDR1 MDHEN, CDR2 SYDVKM. The CDR3 spells CASSIPPGGRRSTDTQYF. CDR3 in DNA: TGTGCCAGCAGTATACCCCCAGGGGGGAGAAGGAGCACAGATACGCAGTATTTT.

This clonotype rates as medium-sized. The chain carries TRBV6-5 and TRBJ2-1; D is ambiguous. There are 13 residues in the CDR3. The germline gives CDR1 MNHEY, CDR2 SVGAGI. V lost 11 bases and J 2 bases, leaving 13 bases between the germline ends. In nucleotides, the CDR3 is TGTGCCTCCACGGCTGGCCCCTACAATGAGCAGTTCTTC. Protein: CASTAGPYNEQFF.

This rearrangement joins TRBV5-6 to TRBJ2-1; perhaps TRBD1 as D (5 bases). This CDR3 is built from 16 residues. Trimming took off 1 base at V and 6 bases at J, with 17 bases between the two ends. CDR1 is SGHDT, CDR2 YYEEEE, per germline. CDR3 coding DNA: TGTGCCAGCAGCTTGCACAGGACACGCCTTGCCAATGAGCAGTTCTTC. As protein: CASSLHRTRLANEQFF.

This clonotype was detected only a few times. This chain joins TRBV30 and TRBJ2-3; 7 bases map to TRBD2. The CDR3 is 12 amino acids. The germline CDR1 and CDR2 sequences are GTSNPN and SVGIG (reference sequence). The V gene end was trimmed by 4 bases and the J gene end by 3 bases; junction bases not matched to a gene: 1. The CDR3 region is CAWNSGTDTQYF. The CDR3 DNA reads as TGTGCCTGGAATAGCGGGACAGATACGCAGTATTTT.

Ten or more counts support this clonotype. This chain connects TRBV27 to TRBJ1-1; 7 nucleotides match TRBD1. The CDR3 runs to 17 residues. Per the germline V gene, CDR1 is MNHEY and CDR2 is SMNVEV (reference sequence). Losses at the gene ends were 8 bases for V and 0 bases for J; bases not matched to a gene: 15. DNA of the CDR3: TGTGCCAGCTCCGGTTCCTTAGGGACAGCCGTGAACACTGAAGCTTTCTTT. As protein: CASSGSLGTAVNTEAFF.